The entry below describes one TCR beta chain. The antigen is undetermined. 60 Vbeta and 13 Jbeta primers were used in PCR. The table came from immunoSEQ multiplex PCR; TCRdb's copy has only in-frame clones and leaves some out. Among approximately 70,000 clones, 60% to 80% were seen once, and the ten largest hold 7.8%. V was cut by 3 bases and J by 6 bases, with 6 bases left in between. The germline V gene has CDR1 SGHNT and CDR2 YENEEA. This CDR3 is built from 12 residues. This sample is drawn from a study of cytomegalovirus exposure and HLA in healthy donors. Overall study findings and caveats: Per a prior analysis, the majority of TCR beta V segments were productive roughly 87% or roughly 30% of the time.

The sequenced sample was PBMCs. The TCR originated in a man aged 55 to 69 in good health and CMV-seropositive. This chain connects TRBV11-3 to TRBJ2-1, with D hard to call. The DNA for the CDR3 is TGTGCCAGCAGCTTCGTCCCCAATGAGCAGTTCTTC. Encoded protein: CASSFVPNEQFF.